A single sample gave rise to the 5 T cell receptor beta chains below, sequenced in a study of cytomegalovirus exposure and HLA in healthy donors (dated by TCRdb to about 2017). The library was generated by the immunoSEQ multiplex PCR assay. A mixture of 60 forward primers for TCR Vbeta segments and 13 reverse primers for TCR Jbeta segments was used in the multiplex PCR. TCRdb holds this immuneACCESS table with in-frame rearrangements only. Some clones are missing; in checked studies, unresolved V genes explain under half, and the rest has no known cause. This sample gives about 150,000 clones in total; about 85% of them show up just once. More than 2% of the sample goes to the ten largest clones. Material for sequencing was PBMCs. These receptors all come from a boy aged 2-9 years in good health and CMV-seronegative.

The chain uses TRBV5-6 and TRBJ1-3; D call uncertain. The germline V gene encodes CDR1 SGHDT and CDR2 YYEEEE. With 1 base removed from V and 0 bases from J, the gap between germline ends came to 8 bases. The CDR3 spans 15 residues. The CDR3 bases are TGTGCCAGCAGCTTGTACGGTACCTCTGGAAACACCATATATTTT. Protein product: CASSLYGTSGNTIYF.

The chain joins TRBV7-2 to TRBJ2-5, with D possibly being TRBD1 (6 bases). The V and J ends lost 1 base and 12 bases respectively, with 18 bases between them. Germline loops: CDR1 SGHTA, CDR2 FQGNSA. CDR3 size: 14 residues. The CDR3 DNA is TGTGCCAGCAGCTTAGTTGGGACACCTCCTACGGAGTACTTC. Translation gives CASSLVGTPPTEYF.

This clone is a singleton in its sample. V is TRBV27 and J is TRBJ1-5; no clear D gene. The germline V and J ends were trimmed by 8 bases and 6 bases, with 23 bases remaining between them. Germline assignment: CDR1 MNHEY and CDR2 SMNVEV (reference sequence). The CDR3 totals 16 residues. In nucleotides, the CDR3 is TGTGCCAGCGCCGACGGCGGCCCGGGTCGGGTTCAGCCCCAGCATTTT. Its translation is CASADGGPGRVQPQHF.

The chain employs TRBV2 and TRBJ2-1, with D maybe TRBD1 (5 bases). Germline V gene sequence: CDR1 SNHLY, CDR2 FYNNEI. V lost 4 bases to trimming and J lost 2 bases, with 9 bases between them. This CDR3 contains 14 residues. Here the CDR3 reads CASSVQAPYNEQFF. In DNA, the CDR3 is TGTGCCAGCAGTGTACAGGCTCCCTACAATGAGCAGTTCTTC.

The chain couples TRBV5-5 to TRBJ1-4; D might be TRBD1 (6 bases). Germline CDR1 and CDR2: SGHKS and YYEKEE (reference sequence). Trimming left V 3 bases short and J 9 bases short, with 15 bases between. This CDR3 has 14 amino acids. The CDR3 DNA reads as TGTGCCAGCAGCTCGAGGACAGCTCCTCAAAAACTGTTTTTT. It codes for CASSSRTAPQKLFF. Complete variable domain (other parts from reference TRBV5-5 and TRBJ1-4): DAGVTQSPTHLIKTRGQQVTLRCSPISGHKSVSWYQQVLGQGPQFIFQYYEKEERGRGNFPDRFSARQFPNYSSELNVNALLLGDSALYLCASSSRTAPQKLFFGSGTQLSVL.